This is a list of T cell receptor beta chains from one sample in a study of Graves' ophthalmopathy and Graves' hyperthyroidism. Using its own MiXCR run on the multiplex PCR reads, TCRdb lists one record per CDR3 protein. The profile shows roughly 480,000 distinct CDR3 sequences, about 15% of them singletons. The sample was blood. These receptors all come from a woman aged 25 to 39 with Graves' ophthalmopathy. CDR3s include the opening cysteine and the closing phenylalanine or tryptophan. A D gene is named only where the DNA matches it firmly. Clone size appears in some rows only: once, few, many, or a class for an expanded clone.

V gene	D gene	clone size	J gene	CDR3 protein	CDR3 DNA
TRBV12-3/TRBV12-4	-	-	TRBJ1-2	CASSLQAHLNYGYTF	TGTGCCAGCAGTTTACAGGCACATCTAAACTATGGCTACACCTTC
TRBV6-1	-	few	TRBJ1-1	CASIGVGPEAFF	TGTGCCAGCATTGGGGTTGGGCCTGAAGCTTTCTTT
TRBV12-3/TRBV12-4	-	few	TRBJ1-5	CASSFVGGQPQHF	TGTGCCAGCAGTTTCGTGGGAGGCCAGCCTCAGCATTTT
TRBV2	-	-	TRBJ1-5	CASSEGGLLSNQPQHF	TGTGCCAGCAGTGAAGGGGGCTTATTAAGCAATCAGCCCCAGCATTTT
TRBV7-3	-	-	TRBJ1-1	CASSLGGVAYTEAFF	TGTGCCAGCAGCTTGGGGGGGGTGGCTTACACTGAAGCTTTCTTT
TRBV7-9	TRBD1	many	TRBJ2-7	CASSHRGTGFYEQYF	TGTGCCAGCAGCCACCGGGGGACAGGTTTCTACGAGCAGTACTTC
TRBV6-1	-	-	TRBJ2-2	CASSGPGSVTGELFF	TGTGCCAGCAGTGGGCCCGGGTCGGTCACCGGGGAGCTGTTTTTT
TRBV30	TRBD1	-	TRBJ2-7	CAWSRDSPEQYF	TGTGCCTGGAGTAGGGACAGTCCCGAGCAGTACTTC
TRBV4-1	-	-	TRBJ2-5	CASSTGYWETQYF	TGCGCCAGCAGTACGGGGTATTGGGAGACCCAGTACTTC
TRBV29-1	-	many	TRBJ1-1	CSVHRGRTEAFF	TGCAGCGTTCATCGGGGACGAACTGAAGCTTTCTTT
TRBV6-1	-	many	TRBJ2-7	CASSQPPGVGEQYF	TGTGCCAGCAGTCAACCGCCGGGTGTCGGCGAGCAGTACTTC
TRBV29-1	-	many	TRBJ2-2	CSVEDRPQGELFF	TGCAGCGTTGAAGACAGACCTCAAGGGGAGCTGTTTTTT
TRBV7-2	-	few	TRBJ1-6	CASTPGQNNSPLHF	TGTGCCAGCACGCCGGGACAAAATAATTCACCCCTCCACTTT
TRBV7-9	-	many	TRBJ2-5	CASSLRAAGSLETQYF	TGTGCCAGCAGCTTAAGGGCCGCGGGATCTTTGGAGACCCAGTACTTC
TRBV9	-	-	TRBJ2-2	CASSVGGAVNTGELFF	TGTGCCAGCAGCGTAGGTGGGGCAGTGAACACCGGGGAGCTGTTTTTT
TRBV19	-	-	TRBJ2-7	CASSMQGGPYEQYF	TGTGCCAGTAGTATGCAGGGGGGGCCCTACGAGCAGTACTTC
TRBV12-3/TRBV12-4	-	many	TRBJ2-7	CASSAGLDEQYF	TGTGCCAGCAGTGCGGGGCTTGACGAGCAGTACTTC
TRBV5-6	-	many	TRBJ1-6	CASSGQPSYNSPLHF	TGTGCCAGCAGCGGACAGCCCTCCTATAATTCACCCCTCCACTTT
TRBV29-1	TRBD1	many	TRBJ1-1	CSVEGGTNTEAFF	TGCAGCGTGGAAGGGGGCACGAACACTGAAGCTTTCTTT
TRBV28	-	many	TRBJ2-5	CASSKPRRETQYF	TGTGCCAGCAGCAAACCACGGAGAGAGACCCAGTACTTC
TRBV7-8	TRBD2	many	TRBJ2-7	CASSLGDYGTYEQYF	TGTGCCAGCAGCTTAGGGGACTATGGGACCTACGAGCAGTACTTC
TRBV6-6	-	many	TRBJ1-1	CATTTTISLRGAVNTEAFF	TGTGCCACCACAACAACAATCAGTCTGCGGGGAGCAGTGAACACTGAAGCTTTCTTT
TRBV14	-	few	TRBJ1-3	CASSQTTGYPTGNTIYF	TGTGCCAGCAGCCAAACTACAGGATATCCAACTGGAAACACCATATATTTT
TRBV28	-	many	TRBJ2-7	CASSLRGTINEQYF	TGTGCCAGCAGTTTACGGGGGACAATTAACGAGCAGTACTTC
TRBV27	-	many	TRBJ2-7	CASSLDLARLYEQYF	TGTGCCAGCAGTTTAGACCTGGCCCGCCTCTACGAGCAGTACTTC
TRBV10-3	TRBD1	many	TRBJ1-2	CAISGQGYGYTF	TGTGCCATCAGTGGACAGGGTTACGGCTACACCTTC
TRBV11-2	TRBD1	many	TRBJ2-7	CASSQGIIYEQYF	TGTGCCAGCTCACAGGGGATCATCTACGAGCAGTACTTC
TRBV12-3/TRBV12-4	-	many	TRBJ2-7	CASSHSDGYEQYF	TGTGCCAGCAGTCATTCGGACGGCTACGAGCAGTACTTC
TRBV2	-	many	TRBJ1-6	CASGNRVYNSPLHF	TGTGCCAGCGGAAACAGGGTTTATAATTCACCCCTCCACTTT
TRBV28	-	many	TRBJ1-5	CASSQLSAPQHF	TGTGCCAGCAGTCAACTCAGCGCGCCCCAGCATTTT
TRBV2	TRBD1	many	TRBJ2-5	CASRRQGEGETQYF	TGTGCCAGCAGGAGACAGGGGGAAGGAGAGACCCAGTACTTC